What follows are 21 T cell receptor beta chains derived from one specimen sequenced in a study of cytomegalovirus exposure and HLA in healthy donors. 13 Jbeta primers and 60 Vbeta primers were used for the PCR. Repertoires were generated with immunoSEQ multiplex PCR, while TCRdb's copy carries only in-frame clones and drops some. The sample lists about 180,000 clones, approximately 80% seen once, with under 2.5% in the top ten. Sequenced input: PBMCs. The receptors come from a man aged 60 to 69 in good health and CMV-seronegative.

The chain is built from TRBV18 and TRBJ1-5, with TRBD1 identical over 7 bases. The CDR3 contains 15 residues. From germline, CDR1 is KGHSH and CDR2 LQKENI. J lost 7 bases, V lost 4 bases, and 10 bases had no gene match. In DNA form, the CDR3 reads TGTGCCAGCTCACTCCTACAGGGGAAGGAGCAGCCCCAGCATTTT. Translated: CASSLLQGKEQPQHF.

The V gene is TRBV2, the J gene TRBJ2-7; 8 bases match TRBD1. The CDR3 spans 13 residues. The germline CDR1 and CDR2 sequences are SNHLY and FYNNEI. V dropped 6 bases and J dropped 6; count of bases not matched to a gene: 7. Written as DNA, the CDR3 is TGTGCCAGCAGCTTGCGACAGGGGAGCGAGCAGTACTTC. Translated, it gives CASSLRQGSEQYF. Together with reference TRBV2 and TRBJ2-7, the CDR3 gives the full variable domain: EPEVTQTPSHQVTQMGQEVILRCVPISNHLYFYWYRQILGQKVEFLVSFYNNEISEKSEIFDDQFSVERPDGSNFTLKIRSTKLEDSAMYFCASSLRQGSEQYFGPGTRLTVT.

In the case of this clone: Germline is not matched at one junction end, which may reflect a read error. This chain joins TRBV29-1 and TRBJ1-2; 7 nucleotides align to TRBD1. In germline, CDR1 is SQVTM, CDR2 ANQGSEA. The CDR3 runs 14 residues. In DNA, the CDR3 is TGCAGCGTTGAAGCGACAGGGCTTAACTATGGCTACCCCTTC. Translated, it gives CSVEATGLNYGYPF. The whole variable domain, remainder taken from reference TRBV29-1 and TRBJ1-2, is SAVISQKPSRDICQRGTSLTIQCQVDSQVTMMFWYRQQPGQSLTLIATANQGSEATYESGFVIDKFPISRPNLTFSTLTVSNMSPEDSSIYLCSVEATGLNYGYPFGSGTRLTVV.

The chain is built from TRBV27 and TRBJ1-1; D is unclear. Looked up from germline, CDR1 is MNHEY and CDR2 is SMNVEV (reference sequence). Trimming took 4 bases from V and 6 from J, leaving 12 bases between them. The CDR3 has 13 amino acids. This chain's CDR3 is CASSWRATSEAFF. The CDR3 nucleotides are TGTGCCAGCAGTTGGAGGGCGACCTCTGAAGCTTTCTTT.

The chain employs TRBV19 and TRBJ2-5; D might be TRBD2 (5 bases). This CDR3 spans 15 amino acids. V was pared by 3 bases and J by 2 bases, with 13 bases between. Germline V lookup: CDR1 LNHDA, CDR2 SQIVND (reference sequence). CDR3 bases: TGTGCCAGTAGTATCGGAGCGGAAGTACAAGAGACCCAGTACTTC. This sequence encodes CASSIGAEVQETQYF.

This clone has a handful of counts. At one end, the junction sequence differs from germline, possibly due to a read error. This rearrangement joins TRBV28 to TRBJ2-1; tentatively, D is TRBD2 (6 bases). Per germline, CDR1 MDHEN and CDR2 SYDVKM. CDR3 length equals 18 residues. CDR3: CASILLRDRRPRHNEQFF. CDR3 DNA: TGTGCCAGCATTTTACTGCGGGATCGACGTCCCCGCCACAATGAGCAGTTCTTC.

The chain has TRBV4-1 and TRBJ2-1; TRBD2 agrees at 11 bases. V was clipped by 1 base and J by 5 bases; unmatched bases: 4. Germline-derived CDR1 and CDR2 are MGHRA and YSYEKL. The CDR3 runs to 16 residues. CDR3 protein: CASSQVGLAENNEQFF. In DNA form, the CDR3 reads TGCGCCAGCAGCCAAGTGGGACTAGCGGAGAACAATGAGCAGTTCTTC.

V usage is TRBV5-1 and J usage is TRBJ2-3, with 12 positions matching TRBD2. Germline V CDR1 and CDR2: SGHRS, YFSETQ. V dropped 9 bases and J dropped 6; count of bases not matched to a gene: 23. This CDR3 has 19 residues. This chain's CDR3 is CATLREGLAGLGGRDTQYF. CDR3 in DNA: TGCGCCACCCTAAGGGAGGGACTAGCGGGTCTTGGGGGCCGGGATACGCAGTATTTT.

The rearrangement joins TRBV5-1 to TRBJ2-2; 10 bases line up with TRBD1. The CDR3 covers 18 residues. Per germline, CDR1 SGHRS and CDR2 YFSETQ. Trimming removed 4 bases from V and 1 base from J; junction bases left unmatched: 10. The CDR3 is CASSPETGGVKNTGELFF. The CDR3 DNA sequence: TGCGCCAGCAGCCCCGAGACAGGGGGCGTTAAGAACACCGGGGAGCTGTTTTTT.

V usage is TRBV10-1 and J usage is TRBJ2-7, with D tentatively TRBD1 (5 bases). CDR1 and CDR2 from the germline V gene are WNHNN and SYGVQD (reference sequence). The CDR3 length is 14 residues. Trimming left V 5 bases short and J 0 bases short, with 11 bases between. In DNA form, the CDR3 reads TGCGCCAGCAGTCGAGACAGTGTCTCCTACGAGCAGTACTTC. This gives the protein CASSRDSVSYEQYF.

This clone has just a few counts. The rearrangement joins TRBV19 to TRBJ2-7, with 10 bases aligning to TRBD2. The germline V gene encodes CDR1 LNHDA and CDR2 SQIVND (reference sequence). Unmatched junction bases numbered 2, after V lost 3 bases and J lost 3 bases. The CDR3 is made up of 14 amino acids. DNA of the CDR3: TGTGCCAGTAGTATTTCTAGCGGGGGCTACGAGCAGTACTTC. It translates to CASSISSGGYEQYF. Combining the CDR3 with reference TRBV19 and TRBJ2-7 gives the whole variable domain DGGITQSPKYLFRKEGQNVTLSCEQNLNHDAMYWYRQDPGQGLRLIYYSQIVNDFQKGDIAEGYSVSREKKESFPLTVTSAQKNPTAFYLCASSISSGGYEQYFGPGTRLTVT.

The genes are TRBV25-1 and TRBJ1-2, with D possibly matching TRBD1 (5 bases). CDR1 MGHDK and CDR2 SYGVNS come from the germline V gene. This CDR3 spans 14 amino acids. Trimming removed 10 bases from V and 2 bases from J, with 17 bases in between. CDR3 bases: TGTGCCACCTCCCCCCGGGGGGGGAACTATGGCTACACCTTC. Translating gives CATSPRGGNYGYTF.

This rearrangement joins TRBV4-1 to TRBJ2-1, with 9 bases that match TRBD2. This CDR3 region has 18 residues. J lost 0 bases, V lost 0 bases, and 6 bases had no gene match. The germline V gene encodes CDR1 MGHRA and CDR2 YSYEKL. The CDR3 coding sequence is TGCGCCAGCAGCCAAGATGCTAGCGGGACCAGCTCCTACAATGAGCAGTTCTTC. This sequence encodes CASSQDASGTSSYNEQFF.

For this clone: Germline and junction disagree at one end, which may indicate a read error. The rearrangement links TRBV7-9 to TRBJ2-5, with 16 bases that match TRBD2. Per germline, CDR1 SEHNR and CDR2 FQNEAQ (reference sequence). This CDR3 has 16 amino acids. Here the CDR3 DNA reads TGTTCCAGCAGCCAGGGACTAGCGGGAGGGCTAGAGACCCAGTACTTC. This gives the protein CSSSQGLAGGLETQYF.

This clone was seen a single time. The J gene is TRBJ2-2, the V gene TRBV19; possible D gene TRBD2, 5 bases. The CDR3 has 16 amino acids. V was shortened by 0 bases and J by 6 bases, with 14 bases between the two germline ends. Germline assignment: CDR1 LNHDA and CDR2 SQIVND (reference sequence). The CDR3 sequence is CASSIEVARGSGELFF. The CDR3 DNA sequence: TGTGCCAGTAGTATAGAAGTAGCCCGGGGATCCGGGGAGCTGTTTTTT.

The rearrangement joins TRBV7-9 to TRBJ2-2; TRBD2 is a possible D gene (5 bases). The CDR3 runs to 14 residues. The V gene's germline CDR1 is SEHNR and CDR2 FQNEAQ (reference sequence). V dropped 1 base and J dropped 6 bases, with 9 bases sitting between them. In nucleotides, the CDR3 is TGTGCCAGCAGCTTAGGAGGGTTGGCCGGGGAGCTGTTTTTT. Translation gives CASSLGGLAGELFF.

This clone was seen only a few times. CDR3 nucleotide sequence: TGTGCCAGCAGCTTAGCGGGAGGGGGTTCCGATGAGCAGTTCTTC. Its translation is CASSLAGGGSDEQFF. This chain connects TRBV7-3 to TRBJ2-1, with TRBD2 matching over 9 bases. The trim removed 2 bases at V and 8 bases at J, leaving 7 bases unmatched. Germline V lookup: CDR1 SGHTA, CDR2 FQGTGA. The CDR3 covers 15 residues.

This sequence joins TRBV5-4 and TRBJ2-1; 9 bases map to TRBD1. The J segment lost 8 bases and the V segment lost 0 bases, leaving 12 bases of the junction unmatched. Per the germline V gene, CDR1 is SGHNT and CDR2 is YYREEE (reference sequence). The CDR3 is 17 residues long. The CDR3 sequence is CASSLGAGGQGFDEQFF. In nucleotides, the CDR3 is TGTGCCAGCAGCTTGGGGGCCGGGGGACAGGGCTTCGATGAGCAGTTCTTC.

This rearrangement joins TRBV29-1 to TRBJ1-1; 7 nucleotides line up with TRBD1. V dropped 4 bases and J dropped 3; count of bases not matched to a gene: 2. In germline, CDR1 is SQVTM, CDR2 ANQGSEA. CDR3 length: 12 residues. The CDR3 sequence: CSVGDRDTEAFF. The DNA for the CDR3 is TGCAGCGTTGGCGACAGGGACACTGAAGCTTTCTTT.

V is TRBV5-4 and J is TRBJ2-7, with TRBD1 matching 9 bases. V was pared by 4 bases and J by 4 bases, with 6 bases of the junction left unmatched. CDR1 SGHNT and CDR2 YYREEE come from the germline V gene (reference sequence). The CDR3 covers 14 residues. CDR3 DNA: TGTGCCAGCAGCACAGGACAGGGGAAATACGAGCAGTACTTC. Translating it yields CASSTGQGKYEQYF. Filled out from reference TRBV5-4 and TRBJ2-7, the complete variable domain reads ETGVTQSPTHLIKTRGQQVTLRCSSQSGHNTVSWYQQALGQGPQFIFQYYREEENGRGNFPPRFSGLQFPNYSSELNVNALELDDSALYLCASSTGQGKYEQYFGPGTRLTVT.

V and J are TRBV30 and TRBJ1-2; 9 bases are shared with TRBD1. Germline loops: CDR1 GTSNPN, CDR2 SVGIG (reference sequence). J was trimmed by 4 bases and V by 3 bases; bases with no gene match: 3. The CDR3 loop spans 13 amino acids. For the CDR3, the DNA is TGTGCCTGGAGGGACAGGGGCCCCTATGGCTACACCTTC. Amino acids: CAWRDRGPYGYTF.